Shown below are 13 T cell receptor beta chains from a single sample sequenced in a study of T cell responses to AZD1222 COVID-19 vaccine. Sequenced by immunoSEQ multiplex PCR; TCRdb stores in-frame clones only, minus some. The sample holds about 98,000 clones, approximately 88% seen once. The source material was peripheral blood, sampled on day 0 of AZD1222 vaccination. These receptors were obtained from an adult in good health.

The chain couples TRBV10-2 to TRBJ1-1; a possible D gene is TRBD1 (5 bases). CDR3 length: 13 residues. Germline loops: CDR1 WSHSY, CDR2 SAAADI. Trimming removed 3 bases at V and 6 bases at J, with 11 bases between. In DNA form, the CDR3 reads TGCGCCAGCAGTGAATGGGGGGGGGCTGAAGCTTTCTTT. This sequence encodes CASSEWGGAEAFF.

V usage is TRBV4-3 and J usage is TRBJ1-2, with D tentatively TRBD1 (6 bases). The CDR3 sequence is 16 residues long. The germline gives CDR1 LGHNA, CDR2 YSLEER. Trimming removed 0 bases from V and 7 bases from J, with 18 bases in between. The CDR3 nucleotides read TGCGCCAGCAGCCAAGATTGGGGGGGGGCAGCGGGTGGCTACACCTTC. Translation gives CASSQDWGGAAGGYTF.

This chain joins TRBV3-1 (or the pseudogene TRBV3-2) and TRBJ1-4; 9 bases agree with TRBD1. In germline, CDR1 is LGHDT, CDR2 YNNKEL (reference sequence). This CDR3 has 15 residues. V dropped 1 base and J dropped 7; count of bases not matched to a gene: 4. CDR3 loop: CASSQVTGGLEKLFF. Written as DNA, the CDR3 is TGTGCCAGCAGCCAAGTCACAGGGGGCCTTGAAAAACTGTTTTTT.

V gene TRBV7-8 combines with J gene TRBJ2-5; possible D gene TRBD1, 6 bases. Trimming pared 5 bases from V and 4 bases from J, leaving 14 bases between. Germline loops: CDR1 SGHVS, CDR2 FQNEAQ. There are 14 residues in the CDR3. CDR3 amino acids: CASSIARGPETQYF. The DNA for the CDR3 is TGTGCCAGCAGCATTGCCAGGGGACCAGAGACCCAGTACTTC.

The chain has TRBV4-3 and TRBJ2-2; no clear D gene. Germline V lookup: CDR1 LGHNA, CDR2 YSLEER. CDR3 length equals 17 residues. V gave up 0 bases and J gave up 2 bases, with 13 bases separating them. The CDR3 DNA follows: TGCGCCAGCAGCCAAGAATTGGCGACAACAAACACCGGGGAGCTGTTTTTT. This sequence encodes CASSQELATTNTGELFF.

The chain employs TRBV19 and TRBJ2-7; TRBD1 agrees at 8 bases. Germline CDR1 is LNHDA and CDR2 is SQIVND (reference sequence). The V and J ends lost 3 bases and 6 bases, in that order; junction bases with no gene match: 13. The CDR3 length is 16 residues. CDR3 nucleotide sequence: TGTGCCAGTAGTATCCGTCGAATCAGGGGGCAGGGCGAGCAGTACGTC. It is translated as CASSIRRIRGQGEQYV.

The chain employs TRBV7-2 and TRBJ1-1; possible D gene TRBD1, 6 bases. This CDR3 is 14 amino acids long. The V gene lost 2 bases and the J gene lost 5 bases, with 12 bases spanning the gap. Germline loops: CDR1 SGHTA, CDR2 FQGNSA. CDR3 nucleotides: TGTGCCAGCAGCTTAATAGGGGGTTCGACTGAAGCTTTCTTT. Protein sequence: CASSLIGGSTEAFF.

CDR3 nucleotide sequence: TGTGCCAGTAGTGCCCGGGGCCTACGGGCCACTGAAGCTTTCTTT. It codes for CASSARGLRATEAFF. The rearrangement joins TRBV19 to TRBJ1-1; the D gene is possibly TRBD1 (5 bases). V was shortened by 5 bases and J by 4 bases, with 17 bases between the two germline ends. This CDR3 region has 15 residues. The V gene's germline CDR1 is LNHDA and CDR2 SQIVND (reference sequence).

The rearrangement links TRBV13 to TRBJ2-1; 10 bases are a match to TRBD2. V gave up 3 bases and J gave up 2 bases; unmatched junction bases: 1. Germline CDR1 reads PRHDT; CDR2 reads FYEKMQ (reference sequence). The CDR3 extends over 15 amino acids. The CDR3 DNA reads as TGTGCCAGCAGCTTGGGGACTAGCGCCTACAATGAGCAGTTCTTC. It specifies CASSLGTSAYNEQFF.

This clone was counted only a few times. V and J are TRBV6-6 and TRBJ2-1; 13 nucleotides match TRBD2. Germline V gene lookup returns CDR1 MNHNY and CDR2 SVGAGI (reference sequence). The J segment lost 7 bases and the V segment lost 6 bases, leaving 9 bases of the junction unmatched. The CDR3 consists of 16 residues. The DNA for the CDR3 is TGTGCCAGCAGCGGGGGACTAGCGGGACGAGGTAATGAGCAGTTCTTC. It encodes CASSGGLAGRGNEQFF.

This chain links TRBV2 with TRBJ2-3; 7 positions match TRBD2. The germline gives CDR1 SNHLY, CDR2 FYNNEI. Losses at the gene ends were 1 base for V and 9 bases for J; bases not matched to a gene: 13. CDR3 size: 16 residues. This chain's CDR3 is CASSEDGGSSYGTQYF. The DNA of the CDR3 is TGTGCCAGCAGTGAAGATGGCGGGAGTTCCTACGGGACGCAGTATTTT. Full variable domain (remainder filled in from reference TRBV2 and TRBJ2-3): EPEVTQTPSHQVTQMGQEVILRCVPISNHLYFYWYRQILGQKVEFLVSFYNNEISEKSEIFDDQFSVERPDGSNFTLKIRSTKLEDSAMYFCASSEDGGSSYGTQYFGPGTRLTVL.

V usage is TRBV3-1 (or the pseudogene TRBV3-2) and J usage is TRBJ1-3; unclear D gene. The V gene lost 3 bases and the J gene lost 0 bases, with 9 bases spanning the gap. CDR1 is LGHDT, CDR2 YNNKEL, per germline (reference sequence). The CDR3 covers 15 residues. CDR3 protein: CASSHQRGSGNTIYF. In nucleotides, the CDR3 is TGTGCCAGCAGCCATCAAAGAGGCTCTGGAAACACCATATATTTT.

The chain couples TRBV7-9 to TRBJ2-1; D not resolved. This CDR3 spans 13 amino acids. V was shortened by 1 base and J by 5 bases, with 6 bases between the two germline ends. In germline, CDR1 is SEHNR, CDR2 FQNEAQ (reference sequence). CDR3 in DNA: TGTGCCAGCAGCTTAGAGTCGAACAATGAGCAGTTCTTC. This gives the protein CASSLESNNEQFF. The variable domain in full, with the rest retrieved from reference TRBV7-9 and TRBJ2-1, is DTGVSQNPRHKITKRGQNVTFRCDPISEHNRLYWYRQTLGQGPEFLTYFQNEAQLEKSRLLSDRFSAERPKGSFSTLEIQRTEQGDSAMYLCASSLESNNEQFFGPGTRLTVL.